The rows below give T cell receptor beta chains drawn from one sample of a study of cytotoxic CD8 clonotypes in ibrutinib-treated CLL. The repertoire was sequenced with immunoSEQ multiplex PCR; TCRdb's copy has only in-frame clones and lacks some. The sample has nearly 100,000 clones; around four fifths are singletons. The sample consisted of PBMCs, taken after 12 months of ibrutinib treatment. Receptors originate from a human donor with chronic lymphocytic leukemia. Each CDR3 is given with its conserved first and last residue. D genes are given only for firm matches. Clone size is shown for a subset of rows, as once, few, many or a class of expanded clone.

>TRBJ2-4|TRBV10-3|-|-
TGTGCCATCAGAGGGGGTGGGAACATTCAGTACTTC
CAIRGGGNIQYF
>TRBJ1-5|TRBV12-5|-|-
TGTGCTAGTGGCCCCCGAGGGGGTAGCAATCAGCCCCAGCATTTT
CASGPRGGSNQPQHF
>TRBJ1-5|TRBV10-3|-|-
TGTGCCACCGCCCCGGGCAGGGAGAATCAGCCCCAGCATTTT
CATAPGRENQPQHF
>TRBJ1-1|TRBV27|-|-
TGTGCCAGCAGTCCGGATAGGACAGCCCGGAACACTGAAGCTTTCTTT
CASSPDRTARNTEAFF
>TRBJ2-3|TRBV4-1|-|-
TGCGCCAGCAGCCAGATCGGGGGACCCAGCACAGATACGCAGTATTTT
CASSQIGGPSTDTQYF
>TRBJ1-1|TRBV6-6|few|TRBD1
TGTGCCAGCAGTGCTTCCGACAGGGGGAAAGCTTTCTTT
CASSASDRGKAFF
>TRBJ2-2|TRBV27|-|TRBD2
TGTGCCAGCAGTTCAAAACTAGCGGGGGGCGAGCCGAACACCGGGGAGCTGTTTTTT
CASSSKLAGGEPNTGELFF
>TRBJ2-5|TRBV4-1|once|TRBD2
TGCGCCAGCAGCCAAGGTATAGCGGGGCAAGAGACCCAGTACTTC
CASSQGIAGQETQYF
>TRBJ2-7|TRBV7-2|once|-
TGTGCCAGCAGCCAACCCGACAGGCGGCCCTACGAGCAGTACTTC
CASSQPDRRPYEQYF
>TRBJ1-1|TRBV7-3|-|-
TGTGCCAGCAGCTCTGGGTTATCGCCCTTTGAAGCTTTCTTT
CASSSGLSPFEAFF
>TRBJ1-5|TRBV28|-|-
TGTGCCAGCAGTTCCGGGCAGGGAGGTCAGCCCCAGCATTTT
CASSSGQGGQPQHF
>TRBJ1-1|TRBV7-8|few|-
TGTGCCAGCAGCCAGACAGTGAACACTGAAGCTTTCTTT
CASSQTVNTEAFF
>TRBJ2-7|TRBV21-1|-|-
TGTGCCAGCAGGGGGGCTCGGACAGATTTTTCCTACGAGCAGTACTTC
CASRGARTDFSYEQYF
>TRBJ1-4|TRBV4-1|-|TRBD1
TGCGCCAGCAGCCAAAAAAAGGGGCAGGGGGCGAATGAAAAACTGTTTTTT
CASSQKKGQGANEKLFF
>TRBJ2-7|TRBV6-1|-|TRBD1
TGTGCCAGCAGTGATCCCACAGGGGCGTTAGGCTACGAGCAGTACTTC
CASSDPTGALGYEQYF
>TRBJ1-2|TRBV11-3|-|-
TGTGCCAGCAGCGCAGCGACGACAGTTAACTATGGCTACACCTTC
CASSAATTVNYGYTF
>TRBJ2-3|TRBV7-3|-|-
TGTGCCAGCAGCTTGGCCCGGACAGATACGCAGTATTTT
CASSLARTDTQYF
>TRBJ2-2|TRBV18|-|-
TGTGCCAGCTCACCACCCTCCAGGAGCGGGGAGCTGTTTTTT
CASSPPSRSGELFF
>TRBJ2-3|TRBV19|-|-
TGTGCCAGTACCCCCAGAAGGGAAAGCACAGATACGCAGTATTTT
CASTPRRESTDTQYF
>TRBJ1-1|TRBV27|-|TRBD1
TGTGCCAGCAGTTTAAAGGACAGGGGGACTGAAGCTTTCTTT
CASSLKDRGTEAFF
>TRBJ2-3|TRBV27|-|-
TGTGCCAGCACTTCTGGGTATCCGGGACTTCGCCCAGATACGCAGTATTTT
CASTSGYPGLRPDTQYF
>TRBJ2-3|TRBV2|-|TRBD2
TGTGCCAGCAGTGAGACTAGCGGGCGAAGCACAGATACGCAGTATTTT
CASSETSGRSTDTQYF
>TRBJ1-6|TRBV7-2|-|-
TGTGCCAGCAGCTTAGAAGCTTCACCCCTCCACTTT
CASSLEASPLHF
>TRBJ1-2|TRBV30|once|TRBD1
TGTGCCTGGAGGACAGGACAGGGAAACTATGGCTACACCTTC
CAWRTGQGNYGYTF
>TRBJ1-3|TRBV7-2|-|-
TGTGCCAGCAGCTTAGGAGGGGCCCACTCTGGAAACACCATATATTTT
CASSLGGAHSGNTIYF
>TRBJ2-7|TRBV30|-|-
TGTGCCTGGCAAAAGACAGCCTCCTACGAGCAGTACTTC
CAWQKTASYEQYF
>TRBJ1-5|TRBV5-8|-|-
TGTGCCAGCAGTTACAGGGAAAATCAGCCCCAGCATTTT
CASSYRENQPQHF
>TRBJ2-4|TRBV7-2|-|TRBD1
TGTGCCAGCAGCTTAGTCGCCGGGACAGGGGGAGTCGGAAACATTCAGTACTTC
CASSLVAGTGGVGNIQYF
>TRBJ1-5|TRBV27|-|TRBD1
TGTGCCAGCAGGCCACAGGGGCCTAGCAATCAGCCCCAGCATTTT
CASRPQGPSNQPQHF
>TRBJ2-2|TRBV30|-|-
TGTGCCTGGAAAGACCGAACGGGGTTTGTGGACACCGGGGAGCTGTTTTTT
CAWKDRTGFVDTGELFF
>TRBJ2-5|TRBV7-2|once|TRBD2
TGTGCCAGCAGCTTAGGAAAGACTAGCGGGGGGACTCAAGAGACCCAGTACTTC
CASSLGKTSGGTQETQYF
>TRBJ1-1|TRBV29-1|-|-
TGCAGCGTTGAAGAACAGCCAAACACTGAAGCTTTCTTT
CSVEEQPNTEAFF
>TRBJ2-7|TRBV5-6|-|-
TGTGCCAGCAGCTTCCTGGGTAACTACGAGCAGTACTTC
CASSFLGNYEQYF
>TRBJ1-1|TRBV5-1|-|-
TGCGCCAGCAGCTGGGGTCCCGACACTGAAGCTTTCTTT
CASSWGPDTEAFF
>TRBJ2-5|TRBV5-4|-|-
TGTGCCAGCAGCTTGGGTGCCTTGAGCATCGGAGAAGAGACCCAGTACTTC
CASSLGALSIGEETQYF
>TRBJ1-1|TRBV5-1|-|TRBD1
TGCGCCAGCAGCGATTCAGTGACAGGGGCTACAAATGAAGCTTTCTTT
CASSDSVTGATNEAFF
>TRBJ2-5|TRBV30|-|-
TGTGCCTGGAGCCCCTCAGAGACCCAGTACTTC
CAWSPSETQYF
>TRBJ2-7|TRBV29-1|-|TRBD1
TGCAGCGTGGGTGGACAGGGAACCTACGAGCAGTACTTC
CSVGGQGTYEQYF
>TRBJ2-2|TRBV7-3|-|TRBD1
TGTGCCAGCAGCTTAAATTCTGGGACAGGGAACACCGGGGAGCTGTTTTTT
CASSLNSGTGNTGELFF
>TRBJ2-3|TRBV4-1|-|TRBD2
TGCGCCAGCAGCCGCAGCGGGGCGACCACAGATACGCAGTATTTT
CASSRSGATTDTQYF
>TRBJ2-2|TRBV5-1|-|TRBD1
TGCGCCAGCAGCTTGGTAGGGGGCGACACCGGGGAGCTGTTTTTT
CASSLVGGDTGELFF
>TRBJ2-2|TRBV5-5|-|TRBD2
TGTGCCAGCAGCCCCGGGAGGGGGTTCGACTCCGGGGAGCTGTTTTTT
CASSPGRGFDSGELFF
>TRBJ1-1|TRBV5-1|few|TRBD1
TGCGCCAGCAGCTTCGACAGGGAAAGGAGGAACACTGAAGCTTTCTTT
CASSFDRERRNTEAFF
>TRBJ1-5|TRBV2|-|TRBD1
TGTGCCAGCAGGGCGACAGGGGCGGCCAATCAGCCCCAGCATTTT
CASRATGAANQPQHF
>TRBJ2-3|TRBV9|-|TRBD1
TGTGCCAGCAGCCCTCGACAGGGGGTAACAGATACGCAGTATTTT
CASSPRQGVTDTQYF
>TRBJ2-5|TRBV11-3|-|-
TGTGCCAGCAGCTTAGTCGGTGGAGAGACCCAGTACTTC
CASSLVGGETQYF
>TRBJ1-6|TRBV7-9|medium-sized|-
TGTGCCAGCAGCTTGGGGGATTCGGCTAATTCACCCCTCCACTTT
CASSLGDSANSPLHF
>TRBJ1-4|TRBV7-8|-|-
TGTGCCAGCAGCTTAGGCGACAGGATGATAAATGAAAAACTGTTTTTT
CASSLGDRMINEKLFF
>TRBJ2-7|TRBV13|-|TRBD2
TGTGCCAGCAGCTTACGTCTAGCGGGGACCTACGAGCAGTACTTC
CASSLRLAGTYEQYF
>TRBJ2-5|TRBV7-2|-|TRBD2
TGTGCCAGCAGCTCCTGGCGGGGGGGCCGGGAAGAGACCCAGTACTTC
CASSSWRGGREETQYF
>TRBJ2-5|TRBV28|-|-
TGTGCCAGCAGTCTCCCCTCACCAGGGAGGGAGACCCAGTACTTC
CASSLPSPGRETQYF
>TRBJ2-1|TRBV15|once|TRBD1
TGTGCCACCAGCGTAGCGAACTCGGACAGGGGGCATGAGCAGTTCTTC
CATSVANSDRGHEQFF
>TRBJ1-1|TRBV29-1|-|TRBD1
TGCAGCGTCCAGGGGGCAAGGACTGAAGCTTTCTTT
CSVQGARTEAFF